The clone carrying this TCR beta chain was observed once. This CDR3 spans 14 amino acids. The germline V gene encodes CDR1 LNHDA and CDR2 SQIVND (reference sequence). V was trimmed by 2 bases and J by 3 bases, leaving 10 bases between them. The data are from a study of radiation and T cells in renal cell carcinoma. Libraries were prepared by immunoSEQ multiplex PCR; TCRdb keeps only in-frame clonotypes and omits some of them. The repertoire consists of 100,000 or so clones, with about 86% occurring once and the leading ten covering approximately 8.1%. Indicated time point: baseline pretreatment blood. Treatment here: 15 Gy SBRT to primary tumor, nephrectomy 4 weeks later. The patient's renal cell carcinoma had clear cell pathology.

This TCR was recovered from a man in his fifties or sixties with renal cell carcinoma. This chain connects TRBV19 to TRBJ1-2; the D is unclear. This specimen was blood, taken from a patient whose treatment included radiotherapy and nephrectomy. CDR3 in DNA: TGTGCCAGTAGTATATCGGCGGAATACTATGGCTACACCTTC. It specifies CASSISAEYYGYTF.